Presented here are 19 T cell receptor beta chains from one specimen sequenced in a study of human T cells and chemical hapten exposure. Time point described: patch test 2, 6 weeks after DPC sensitization. Described treatment: therapeutic diphenylcyclopropenone sensitization with weekly scalp DPC. TCRdb re-derived calls from the RACE reads in MiXCR, one entry per CDR3 protein. The table includes approximately 97,000 distinct CDR3 sequences, about an eighth detected once. The specimen comprised whole blood, sampled in connection with sensitization to the hapten diphenylcyclopropenone (DPC). The receptor source for this set is a woman aged 40 to 50 with alopecia areata. Some clones in this sample may be carry-over from other donors' samples.

This chain joins TRBV5-5 and TRBJ2-5; 7 bases line up with TRBD1. V trimming: 2 bases; J trimming: 3 bases; junction bases outside the gene matches: 1. This CDR3 is 13 amino acids long. The germline V gene encodes CDR1 SGHKS and CDR2 YYEKEE (reference sequence). CDR3 in DNA: TGTGCCAGCAGCTTACAGGGGAAAGAGACCCAGTACTTC. This translates into CASSLQGKETQYF.

This clonotype has just a few counts. The chain couples TRBV7-2 to TRBJ2-5; no clear D gene. Germline V gives CDR1 SGHTA, CDR2 FQGNSA. CDR3 length: 10 residues. The V and J ends lost 9 bases and 5 bases respectively, with 7 bases between them. The CDR3 nucleotides read TGTGCCAGTGGGGTCGAGACCCAGTACTTC. Translating gives CASGVETQYF.

This clonotype was seen at least ten times. V is TRBV19 and J is TRBJ1-5; no clear D gene. The CDR3 extends over 13 amino acids. CDR1 and CDR2 (germline): LNHDA, SQIVND (reference sequence). V lost 3 bases, J lost 9 bases, and 12 bases lay in between. This CDR3 is CASSIDPRWPQHF. CDR3 nucleotides: TGTGCCAGTAGTATCGACCCCAGGTGGCCCCAGCATTTT. Combining the CDR3 with reference TRBV19 and TRBJ1-5 gives the whole variable domain DGGITQSPKYLFRKEGQNVTLSCEQNLNHDAMYWYRQDPGQGLRLIYYSQIVNDFQKGDIAEGYSVSREKKESFPLTVTSAQKNPTAFYLCASSIDPRWPQHFGDGTRLSIL.

This clonotype appeared a few times. An end of the junction does not agree with germline; a read error may underlie this. The chain recombines TRBV4-3 with TRBJ1-2; D call uncertain. Germline-derived CDR1 and CDR2 are LGHNA and YSLEER. The CDR3 loop spans 15 amino acids. The CDR3 region is CASNQAAGPNYGYTF. The DNA for the CDR3 is TGCGCCAGCAACCAAGCGGCAGGACCTAACTATGGCTACACCTTC.

This clonotype was counted only a few times. This chain links TRBV5-1 with TRBJ2-5; 11 bases fit TRBD2. The CDR3 covers 16 residues. Germline values: CDR1 SGHRS, CDR2 YFSETQ. V lost 4 bases to trimming and J lost 2 bases; unmatched junction nucleotides: 7. The CDR3 loop is CASSPGLAAVQETQYF. The CDR3 DNA sequence: TGCGCCAGCAGCCCGGGACTAGCGGCTGTGCAAGAGACCCAGTACTTC. Using reference TRBV5-1 and TRBJ2-5 for the parts outside the CDR3, the full variable domain is KAGVTQTPRYLIKTRGQQVTLSCSPISGHRSVSWYQQTPGQGLQFLFEYFSETQRNKGNFPGRFSGRQFSNSRSEMNVSTLELGDSALYLCASSPGLAAVQETQYFGPGTRLLVL.

At least ten counts were recorded for this clonotype. J is TRBJ1-2 and V is TRBV29-1; 7 bases fit TRBD1. The germline V gene encodes CDR1 SQVTM and CDR2 ANQGSEA. The CDR3 runs 12 residues. Trimming at V came to 7 bases and at J to 6 bases, leaving 8 bases not matched to a gene. This CDR3 is CSAWTGQNGYTF. The CDR3 coding sequence is TGCAGCGCATGGACAGGCCAAAATGGCTACACCTTC.

This clonotype was observed many times. A junction end diverges from the germline sequence, so it may reflect a read error. The rearrangement joins TRBV2 to TRBJ1-5; D uncertain. The CDR3 has 15 amino acids. Per the germline V gene, CDR1 is SNHLY and CDR2 is FYNNEI. CDR3 protein: CASREERKTQQPQHF. Here the CDR3 DNA reads TGTGCCAGCAGGGAAGAAAGGAAGACGCAGCAGCCCCAGCATTTT.

This clonotype was counted ten times or more. The chain carries TRBV27 and TRBJ2-6; no firm D call. The germline CDR1 and CDR2 sequences are MNHEY and SMNVEV (reference sequence). The CDR3 consists of 12 residues. Trimming took 6 bases from V and 2 from J, leaving 2 bases between them. CDR3 coding DNA: TGTGCCAGCAGGACTGGGGCCAACGTCCTGACTTTC. It is translated as CASRTGANVLTF.

The chain has TRBV3-1 and TRBJ2-1; TRBD2 aligns across 9 bases. The CDR3 runs 16 residues. V lost 0 bases to trimming and J lost 5 bases; unmatched junction nucleotides: 5. Per germline, CDR1 LGHDT and CDR2 YNNKEL (reference sequence). The CDR3 DNA reads TGTGCCAGCAGCCAAGATCTCAGCGGGGGGAACAATGAGCAGTTCTTC. Translation gives CASSQDLSGGNNEQFF.

The chain has TRBV19 and TRBJ2-1; D is ambiguous. Trimming cost V 5 bases and J 8 bases, with 10 bases left between them. There are 12 residues in the CDR3. CDR1 LNHDA and CDR2 SQIVND come from the germline V gene (reference sequence). The DNA for the CDR3 is TGTGCCAGTAGTCGACTTTCCCATGAGCAGTTCTTC. Protein: CASSRLSHEQFF.

This clonotype was detected many times. V is TRBV4-2 and J is TRBJ2-1, with TRBD1 identical over 10 bases. CDR1 and CDR2 from the germline V gene are LGHNA and YNFKEQ. CDR3 length: 16 amino acids. V trimming: 0 bases; J trimming: 6 bases; junction bases outside the gene matches: 5. Here the CDR3 reads CASSQDQDRGGNEQFF. DNA of the CDR3: TGTGCCAGCAGCCAAGACCAGGACAGGGGGGGCAATGAGCAGTTCTTC.

V is TRBV9 and J is TRBJ2-7; maybe TRBD2 (5 bases). The V end lost 4 bases, the J end lost 2 bases, and 13 bases lay between the germline ends. Germline V lookup: CDR1 SGDLS, CDR2 YYNGEE. The CDR3 contains 14 residues. The CDR3 DNA reads TGTGCCAGCAGCTCGGCAGGAGGCCCCTACGAGCAGTACTTC. Its protein product is CASSSAGGPYEQYF.

The CDR3 coding sequence is TGTGCCAGCAGCCAGACTAGCGGGGGAGTCAGAGATACGCAGTATTTT. Protein sequence: CASSQTSGGVRDTQYF. V and J are TRBV4-2 and TRBJ2-3, with 12 bases that match TRBD2. Germline trimming cut 3 bases from V and 5 bases from J; bases unmatched to any gene: 6. This CDR3 comprises 16 residues. Germline CDR1 LGHNA, CDR2 YNFKEQ.

This clonotype came up many times. The chain is built from TRBV7-2 and TRBJ2-7; D gene uncertain. CDR1 and CDR2 (germline): SGHTA, FQGNSA. Trimming pared 5 bases from V and 3 bases from J, leaving 8 bases between. This CDR3 has 12 amino acids. CDR3 coding DNA: TGTGCCAGCAGCACCCCCGGCTACGAGCAGTACTTC. Its translation is CASSTPGYEQYF.

The sample holds a few counts of this clonotype. The chain links TRBV7-9 to TRBJ2-1, with D unclear. V lost 1 base and J lost 8, with 9 bases in between. The CDR3 is made up of 13 amino acids. Per the germline V gene, CDR1 is SEHNR and CDR2 is FQNEAQ (reference sequence). CDR3 protein: CASSLGFRDEQFF. In DNA form, the CDR3 reads TGTGCCAGCAGCTTAGGATTTCGCGATGAGCAGTTCTTC.

This sequence joins TRBV3-1 and TRBJ2-7; 8 bases align to TRBD2. V lost 4 bases to trimming and J lost 2 bases; unmatched junction nucleotides: 7. Germline V gives CDR1 LGHDT, CDR2 YNNKEL (reference sequence). The CDR3 is made up of 15 amino acids. As DNA, the CDR3 is TGTGCCAGCAGCCTCGGGGGGGCCCGGGCCTACGAGCAGTACTTC. Residues: CASSLGGARAYEQYF.

This clonotype was seen a few times. The chain couples TRBV18 to TRBJ2-7; D call uncertain. The CDR3 is made up of 13 amino acids. V shed 3 bases and J shed 6 bases, with 12 bases lying between them. CDR1 is KGHSH, CDR2 LQKENI, per germline. CDR3 coding DNA: TGTGCCAGCTCACCTGGACGGAGTCTCGAGCAGTACTTC. It yields the protein CASSPGRSLEQYF.

This chain joins TRBV29-1 and TRBJ2-7; 9 positions agree with TRBD1. Germline CDR1 reads SQVTM; CDR2 reads ANQGSEA. The CDR3 contains 15 residues. V shed 6 bases, J shed 6 bases, and the junction held 15 bases outside the gene matches. The DNA for the CDR3 is TGCAGCGTCCAGGTGGCACGGACAGGGGTCCCCGAGCAGTACTTC. Translating gives CSVQVARTGVPEQYF.

A few counts support this clonotype. This chain joins TRBV11-2 and TRBJ2-1, with D perhaps TRBD1 (6 bases). This CDR3 spans 13 amino acids. CDR1 SGHAT and CDR2 FQNNGV come from the germline V gene. V was shortened by 5 bases and J by 4 bases, with 9 bases between the two germline ends. The CDR3 bases are TGTGCCAGCAGCAGGACAGTTTACAATGAGCAGTTCTTC. It yields the protein CASSRTVYNEQFF. The variable domain in full, with the rest retrieved from reference TRBV11-2 and TRBJ2-1, is EAGVAQSPRYKIIEKRQSVAFWCNPISGHATLYWYQQILGQGPKLLIQFQNNGVVDDSQLPKDRFSAERLKGVDSTLKIQPAKLEDSAVYLCASSRTVYNEQFFGPGTRLTVL.